This entry describes one T cell receptor (beta chain). Its antigen remains undetermined. Base qualities are not recorded, but no much larger clone differs from it by a single base. Reading the germline V gene gives CDR1 SGHRS and CDR2 YFSETQ. The V end loses 4 bases and the J end loses 1 base, and a stretch of 14 bases separates them. The CDR3 numbers 15 residues from cysteine through phenylalanine. Solely the CDR3 DNA is kept, with 45 bases framed from the first base. The data were obtained in a study of neurological immune-mediated disorders (dated by TCRdb to between 2018 and 2021). Background on the whole study: Peripheral blood TCR-beta repertoires from patients with HTLV-I-associated myelopathy (HAM/TSP), patients with multiple sclerosis, and healthy controls were compared in the study using UMI-based sequencing. The cohort was made up of some 70 subjects, consisting of around 14 HAM/TSP patients, some 34 multiple sclerosis patients and 20 healthy controls. Longitudinal samples, technical triplicates and paired sorted CD4+ and CD8+ T-cell subsets, alongside PBMC samples, were included among the roughly 97 TCR-beta libraries. Study-wide conclusions, independent of this receptor: No identical CDR3 amino acid sequences were shared among expanded clones across subjects, suggesting private TCR-beta repertoires in all groups. TCR clonal expansion was highest in HAM/TSP patients and lowest in MS patients, with MS patients falling below even healthy controls.

cDNA was synthesized by template-switch 5'RACE using a primer carrying a 10-nucleotide random unique molecular identifier by which each TCR transcript was tagged. Each sequencing run produced over 190 million TCR-beta sequences covering 15-18 subjects. The RNeasy kit was used to extract total RNA. TCR-beta VDJ regions were amplified with primers for the TCR constant region and the 5'RACE anchor, using the KAPA Real-time Library Amplification kit. Sample indexes and Illumina adaptors were added in a first PCR, and a second PCR then increased library yield. After purification with Ampure beads, the TCR product of roughly 650 bp was size-selected on a 2% E-gel SizeSelection system. Before pooling, libraries had their quality checked on a Bioanalyzer, their concentration measured with Qubit, and their quantity determined with the Kapa Library Quantification kit. An Illumina HiSeq 2500 sequenced the libraries paired-end 2 x 150 bp. To increase sequence diversity, about 25-31% phiX was spiked into each library pool. As for how the authors treated the data: Quality-filtered reads were processed with the UMI-based MiGEC pipeline, and over 85% of raw TCR sequences were removed by the MiGEC pipeline during error correction. IMGT germline references were used for alignment of VDJ genes, and clonotypes were defined by a unique CDR3 amino acid sequence together with V-J genes. Clonal expansion, Shannon diversity, and CDR3 relatedness (CalcPairwiseDistances, ClusterSamples) were evaluated with VDJtools, and phylogenetic trees were built with CLCbio workbench. Clones with at least 8 unique UMIs were defined as expanded, with this threshold being based on coefficient-of-variation modelling across technical triplicates. TCRdb reprocessing: public reads trimmed at Q25 with fastp, clones called with MiXCR, in-frame beta chains kept. One record per CDR3 amino acid sequence lists the most common genes and DNA. TCRdb's processing, not the study's, gives the V and J calls here. This sample gives fewer than 30,000 distinct CDR3 sequences in total; 5% to 7% of them show up just once. Approximately 4.3% of the sample is taken by the ten largest.

The healthy controls were volunteers from a blood bank in Maryland, USA. For the unsorted PBMC libraries, 2 million PBMCs were stored in RNAlater at -80 degrees C until RNA extraction and were used to generate the libraries. PBMCs were separated from peripheral blood using Ficoll-Hypaque density gradient centrifugation and then cryopreserved in liquid nitrogen. Source material: PBMCs. The receptor was isolated from a middle-aged woman in good health. In this chain, TRBV5-1 is recombined with TRBJ2-5; D gene: possibly TRBD1, on 7 matching bases. Here is the DNA: TGCGCCAGCAGCGCAGGGAGGACAGGCCAAGAGACCCAGTACTTC. The translation is CASSAGRTGQETQYF.